These 16 T cell receptor beta chains share one sample of origin, sequenced in a study of blood T cell repertoires in COVID-19. Profiled with immunoSEQ multiplex PCR; TCRdb holds only in-frame clones, not every one. There are under 75,000 clones in the sample; more than 70% occur only once, and around 5.9% lies in the top ten. Input material: peripheral blood. Receptors were obtained from a woman aged 60 to 75 with acute or convalescent COVID-19.

The CDR3 loop reads CATRQGDNEQFF. The CDR3 DNA is TGTGCCACCCGACAGGGAGACAATGAGCAGTTCTTC. The chain employs TRBV6-6 and TRBJ2-1; 7 positions match TRBD1. The germline V gene encodes CDR1 MNHNY and CDR2 SVGAGI (reference sequence). The CDR3 sequence is 12 residues long. The trim removed 10 bases at V and 5 bases at J, leaving 5 bases unmatched.

The V and J genes are TRBV7-4 and TRBJ2-7, with D perhaps matching TRBD1 (6 bases). V was shortened by 5 bases and J by 6 bases, with 23 bases between the two germline ends. The CDR3 loop spans 16 amino acids. The germline V gene encodes CDR1 SGHVT and CDR2 SQSDAQ. For the CDR3, the DNA is TGTGCCAGCAGCCAATCCTTCAGGGGCTTTGATGGCGAGCAGTACTTC. It encodes CASSQSFRGFDGEQYF.

This clone has more than one count but fewer than ten. This chain uses TRBV4-2 with TRBJ2-1, with D perhaps matching TRBD2 (5 bases). Germline CDR1 LGHNA, CDR2 YNFKEQ. The CDR3 loop spans 14 amino acids. V lost 6 bases, J lost 2 bases, and 11 bases lay in between. CDR3 coding DNA: TGTGCCAGCAGAAAACTGGGAGCCTACAATGAGCAGTTCTTC. Translation gives CASRKLGAYNEQFF.

The chain joins TRBV6-5 to TRBJ2-7, with 9 bases that match TRBD1. The germline CDR1 and CDR2 sequences are MNHEY and SVGAGI. The J segment lost 3 bases and the V segment lost 0 bases, leaving 0 bases of the junction unmatched. This CDR3 spans 14 amino acids. The CDR3 protein is CASSYSTGGYEQYF. Written as DNA, the CDR3 is TGTGCCAGCAGTTACTCGACAGGGGGCTACGAGCAGTACTTC.

The V gene is TRBV5-1, the J gene TRBJ2-7; unclear D gene. The germline V gene has CDR1 SGHRS and CDR2 YFSETQ. There are 13 residues in the CDR3. Trimming removed 1 base at V and 4 bases at J, with 9 bases between. CDR3 nucleotides: TGCGCCAGCAGCTTGCAACCGAGATACGAGCAGTACTTC. It translates to CASSLQPRYEQYF.

This clone was observed a handful of times. This sequence joins TRBV2 and TRBJ1-6; D remains unclear. The CDR3 is 12 residues long. V was clipped by 2 bases and J by 14 bases, with 10 bases between them. The V gene's germline CDR1 is SNHLY and CDR2 FYNNEI. The CDR3 loop is CASSEIGKALHF. The CDR3 nucleotides are TGTGCCAGCAGTGAAATCGGGAAGGCCCTCCACTTT.

This chain uses TRBV5-4 with TRBJ1-4, with 7 bases lining up with TRBD1. The CDR3 is made up of 13 amino acids. The V and J ends lost 10 bases and 3 bases, in that order; junction bases with no gene match: 6. Germline V gives CDR1 SGHNT, CDR2 YYREEE (reference sequence). For the CDR3, the DNA is TGTGCCTACGAACAGGGGTCTAATGAAAAACTGTTTTTT. It codes for CAYEQGSNEKLFF.

V usage is TRBV11-3 and J usage is TRBJ2-2; D unresolved. The CDR3 has 14 residues. V was shortened by 5 bases and J by 6 bases, with 13 bases between the two germline ends. Germline assignment: CDR1 SGHNT and CDR2 YENEEA. CDR3 amino acids: CASSHGTGAGELFF. The DNA for the CDR3 is TGTGCCAGCAGCCACGGTACGGGTGCCGGGGAGCTGTTTTTT.

V usage is TRBV19 and J usage is TRBJ2-1, with 11 bases aligning to TRBD2. CDR1 and CDR2 (germline): LNHDA, SQIVND (reference sequence). The CDR3 has 17 amino acids. With 3 bases clipped from V and 3 bases from J, the junction kept 7 bases outside the gene matches. The CDR3 reads CASSIARLAGIYNEQFF. In DNA, the CDR3 is TGTGCCAGTAGTATTGCGAGACTAGCGGGGATCTACAATGAGCAGTTCTTC. Looking up the rest from reference TRBV19 and TRBJ2-1 gives the full variable domain: DGGITQSPKYLFRKEGQNVTLSCEQNLNHDAMYWYRQDPGQGLRLIYYSQIVNDFQKGDIAEGYSVSREKKESFPLTVTSAQKNPTAFYLCASSIARLAGIYNEQFFGPGTRLTVL.

The chain joins TRBV30 to TRBJ2-3; 7 nucleotides match TRBD2. V was clipped by 8 bases and J by 5 bases; unmatched bases: 7. CDR3 length equals 12 residues. CDR1 and CDR2 (germline): GTSNPN, SVGIG (reference sequence). The CDR3 spells CAAPGRGDTQYF. CDR3 coding DNA: TGTGCCGCACCGGGGAGGGGAGATACGCAGTATTTT.

The chain combines TRBV19 with TRBJ2-7, with D maybe TRBD1 (6 bases). The ends were cut back, 6 bases at V and 6 bases at J, with 15 bases in the middle. This CDR3 comprises 13 residues. CDR1 and CDR2 from the germline V gene are LNHDA and SQIVND (reference sequence). CDR3 DNA: TGTGCCAGTAGCCTGGGGGCACAGGGCGAGCAGTACTTC. Protein sequence: CASSLGAQGEQYF.

The chain joins TRBV9 to TRBJ2-7; 8 nucleotides align to TRBD1. With 3 bases clipped from V and 6 bases from J, the junction kept 11 bases outside the gene matches. Germline-derived CDR1 and CDR2 are SGDLS and YYNGEE. This CDR3 comprises 15 residues. The CDR3 DNA reads as TGTGCCAGCAGCGCCGGATTGGACAGGGACGCCGAGCAGTACTTC. This sequence encodes CASSAGLDRDAEQYF.

The chain links TRBV27 to TRBJ1-2; D ambiguous. There are 12 residues in the CDR3. CDR1 is MNHEY and CDR2 is SMNVEV in the germline V gene (reference sequence). Trimming stripped 4 bases from V and 6 bases from J, with 9 bases between. The CDR3 loop reads CASSSGSNGYTF. The CDR3 bases are TGTGCCAGCAGTTCAGGCTCTAATGGCTACACCTTC.

The chain uses TRBV18 and TRBJ2-3; possible D gene TRBD2, 6 bases. V lost 1 base to trimming and J lost 0 bases, with 8 bases between them. The germline gives CDR1 KGHSH, CDR2 LQKENI. CDR3 length equals 15 residues. As DNA, the CDR3 is TGTGCCAGCTCACCACGACTAGGGAGCACAGATACGCAGTATTTT. This translates into CASSPRLGSTDTQYF.

This clone has a single count. The rearrangement joins TRBV5-1 to TRBJ2-7; 7 nucleotides match TRBD1. The CDR3 has 14 residues. Germline V lookup: CDR1 SGHRS, CDR2 YFSETQ. V gave up 4 bases and J gave up 2 bases; unmatched junction bases: 6. This CDR3 reads CASSRDSFTYEQYF. The CDR3 bases are TGCGCCAGCAGCCGGGACAGTTTTACCTACGAGCAGTACTTC.

The chain links TRBV5-1 to TRBJ1-2; no definite D call. CDR1 is SGHRS and CDR2 is YFSETQ in the germline V gene. There are 15 residues in the CDR3. Trimming removed 4 bases from V and 1 base from J, with 14 bases in between. As DNA, the CDR3 is TGCGCCAGCAGCCGAACGTGGGAGGGTAACTATGGCTACACCTTC. Translating gives CASSRTWEGNYGYTF. The entire variable domain, with the rest obtained from reference TRBV5-1 and TRBJ1-2, is as follows: KAGVTQTPRYLIKTRGQQVTLSCSPISGHRSVSWYQQTPGQGLQFLFEYFSETQRNKGNFPGRFSGRQFSNSRSEMNVSTLELGDSALYLCASSRTWEGNYGYTFGSGTRLTVV.